A single sample gave rise to the 29 T cell receptor beta chains below, sequenced in a study of T cell responses to AZD1222 COVID-19 vaccine. TCRdb's copy holds only in-frame clones and misses some; the assay was immunoSEQ multiplex PCR. The sample comprises roughly 100,000 clones, around 90% of which are singletons, and less than 9.5% rests with the top ten. Sequenced material: peripheral blood, taken 28 days after the second AZD1222 dose. All receptors derive from an adult who received the AZD1222 COVID-19 vaccine.

The rearrangement links TRBV6-2 or TRBV6-3 to TRBJ1-6; no firm D call. CDR1 MNHEY and CDR2 SVGEGT come from the germline V gene. The CDR3 loop spans 14 amino acids. V lost 7 bases, J lost 10 bases, and 17 bases lay in between. CDR3 nucleotides: TGTGCCAGCAACCCGACCGGGGAGGGATCACCCCTCCACTTT. It is translated as CASNPTGEGSPLHF.

The chain has TRBV6-5 and TRBJ1-2; 7 bases align to TRBD1. V lost 2 bases, J lost 4 bases, and 7 bases stayed unmatched. This CDR3 is built from 15 residues. Germline V gene data show CDR1 as MNHEY and CDR2 as SVGAGI. The CDR3 loop is CASSYRRGEGYGYTF. The CDR3 DNA follows: TGTGCCAGCAGTTACCGCAGGGGGGAGGGCTATGGCTACACCTTC.

The gene calls are TRBV30 and TRBJ2-1, with D perhaps given as TRBD1 or TRBD2 (5 bases each). The CDR3 length is 13 residues. Germline-derived CDR1 and CDR2 are GTSNPN and SVGIG (reference sequence). V gave up 3 bases and J gave up 5 bases, with 11 bases separating them. The DNA for the CDR3 is TGTGCCTGGAGGAGGGGAACCCACAATGAGCAGTTCTTC. Encoded protein: CAWRRGTHNEQFF.

This CDR3 is CASSLVDRVDTQYF. CDR3 in DNA: TGTGCCAGCAGCTTAGTGGACAGAGTAGATACGCAGTATTTT. This chain joins TRBV7-9 and TRBJ2-3; perhaps TRBD1 as D (6 bases). The CDR3 spans 14 residues. Germline values: CDR1 SEHNR, CDR2 FQNEAQ (reference sequence). V was pared by 1 base and J by 5 bases, with 10 bases between. The full variable domain, rest sourced from reference TRBV7-9 and TRBJ2-3, is DTGVSQNPRHKITKRGQNVTFRCDPISEHNRLYWYRQTLGQGPEFLTYFQNEAQLEKSRLLSDRFSAERPKGSFSTLEIQRTEQGDSAMYLCASSLVDRVDTQYFGPGTRLTVL.

The rearrangement uses TRBV29-1 and TRBJ2-7; D perhaps matches TRBD2 (5 bases). The CDR3 is made up of 12 amino acids. Germline CDR1 and CDR2: SQVTM and ANQGSEA. This chain's CDR3 is CGTDNSSGEQYF. CDR3 sequence (DNA): TGCGGAACCGACAATTCCTCGGGAGAGCAGTACTTC.

The rearrangement links TRBV5-5 to TRBJ1-5, with D perhaps TRBD1 (5 bases). CDR1 SGHKS and CDR2 YYEKEE come from the germline V gene (reference sequence). The CDR3 sequence is 15 residues long. Trimming pared 1 base from V and 4 bases from J, leaving 12 bases between. CDR3 sequence (DNA): TGTGCCAGCAGCTTGAGAGGGGTACGAAATCAGCCCCAGCATTTT. Protein product: CASSLRGVRNQPQHF.

The chain links TRBV20-1 to TRBJ2-7, with 7 bases that match TRBD1. Germline V CDR1 and CDR2: DFQATT, SNEGSKA (reference sequence). The J segment lost 6 bases and the V segment lost 8 bases, leaving 7 bases of the junction unmatched. This CDR3 spans 11 amino acids. CDR3 DNA: TGCAGTCAGACAGGGAACGGCGAGCAGTACTTC. Amino acids: CSQTGNGEQYF.

The chain links TRBV20-1 to TRBJ2-7, with D unresolved. Trimming stripped 3 bases from V and 2 bases from J, with 14 bases between. The length of the CDR3 is 14 residues. CDR1 DFQATT and CDR2 SNEGSKA come from the germline V gene (reference sequence). DNA of the CDR3: TGCAGTGCTAGTTTTATGAAGCACCCCTACGAGCAGTACTTC. This sequence encodes CSASFMKHPYEQYF.

This CDR3 reads CASSLQGNYGYTF. The CDR3 DNA reads TGTGCCAGCAGCCTACAGGGTAACTATGGCTACACCTTC. The chain combines TRBV5-6 with TRBJ1-2; a possible D gene is TRBD1 (6 bases). Germline V gene sequence: CDR1 SGHDT, CDR2 YYEEEE. This CDR3 is built from 13 residues. V was cut by 4 bases and J by 1 base, with 8 bases left in between. Full variable domain (outside the CDR3, taken from reference TRBV5-6 and TRBJ1-2): DAGVTQSPTHLIKTRGQQVTLRCSPKSGHDTVSWYQQALGQGPQFIFQYYEEEERQRGNFPDRFSGHQFPNYSSELNVNALLLGDSALYLCASSLQGNYGYTFGSGTRLTVV.

This clone is a singleton in its sample. J is TRBJ2-1 and V is TRBV27; 9 nucleotides align to TRBD1. This CDR3 has 15 residues. V trimming: 3 bases; J trimming: 7 bases; junction bases outside the gene matches: 7. CDR1 is MNHEY and CDR2 is SMNVEV in the germline V gene (reference sequence). The CDR3 reads CASSFYRGRNNEQFF. CDR3 nucleotide sequence: TGTGCCAGCAGTTTCTACAGGGGGCGAAATAATGAGCAGTTCTTC.

This clone appeared a few times. V is TRBV19 and J is TRBJ1-2; maybe TRBD1 (6 bases). This CDR3 has 15 residues. V dropped 6 bases and J dropped 0 bases, with 14 bases sitting between them. Germline CDR1 reads LNHDA; CDR2 reads SQIVND (reference sequence). This CDR3 is CASRAQGPTNYGYTF. CDR3 DNA: TGTGCCAGTAGGGCCCAGGGGCCTACTAACTATGGCTACACCTTC.

The chain employs TRBV7-3 and TRBJ2-3; 7 bases align to TRBD1. The CDR3 is 12 residues long. Losses at the gene ends were 4 bases for V and 6 bases for J; bases not matched to a gene: 1. Germline CDR1 and CDR2: SGHTA and FQGTGA. CDR3 in DNA: TGTGCCAGCAGCTCCAGGGGGGATACGCAGTATTTT. It translates to CASSSRGDTQYF.

The V and J genes are TRBV2 and TRBJ2-2; D is undetermined. Germline V CDR1 and CDR2: SNHLY, FYNNEI. The CDR3 is 13 residues long. V lost 3 bases and J lost 5, with 7 bases in between. The CDR3 DNA reads TGTGCCAGCAGTGATAGTGGGACCGGGGAGCTGTTTTTT. Protein: CASSDSGTGELFF.

The chain links TRBV7-9 to TRBJ1-2; unclear D gene. Trimming left V 5 bases short and J 0 bases short, with 7 bases between. There are 13 residues in the CDR3. The germline V gene encodes CDR1 SEHNR and CDR2 FQNEAQ (reference sequence). The CDR3 is CASSPTPNYGYTF. CDR3 DNA sequence: TGTGCCAGCAGCCCGACTCCTAACTATGGCTACACCTTC.

This clone showed up just a few times. The J gene is TRBJ1-1, the V gene TRBV5-8, with D possibly TRBD1 on 6 matching bases. Germline V CDR1 and CDR2: SGHTS, YDEGEE. The CDR3 consists of 14 residues. V shed 6 bases and J shed 0 bases, with 12 bases lying between them. CDR3 in DNA: TGTGCCAGCACACTCGGGGGCATGAACACTGAAGCTTTCTTT. Its translation: CASTLGGMNTEAFF.

The chain uses TRBV5-4 and TRBJ2-3, with no clear D. CDR3 length equals 15 residues. V lost 0 bases and J 6 bases, leaving 14 bases between the germline ends. Germline lookup yields CDR1 SGHNT and CDR2 YYREEE (reference sequence). CDR3 in amino acids: CASSLESVELDTQYF. As DNA, the CDR3 is TGTGCCAGCAGCTTGGAGTCGGTTGAGTTGGATACGCAGTATTTT.

The chain has TRBV20-1 and TRBJ1-6; the D is unclear. Per the germline V gene, CDR1 is DFQATT and CDR2 is SNEGSKA (reference sequence). Trimming took 3 bases from V and 8 from J, leaving 5 bases between them. There are 11 residues in the CDR3. The CDR3 sequence: CSARGYSPLHF. The DNA for the CDR3 is TGCAGTGCTAGGGGGTATTCACCCCTCCACTTT.

V gene TRBV9 combines with J gene TRBJ1-6; TRBD1 might be the D (5 bases). The CDR3 has 13 residues. The V gene's germline CDR1 is SGDLS and CDR2 YYNGEE. Between the trimmed V and J ends, which lost 4 bases and 9 bases, there was a span of 11 bases. The CDR3 sequence: CASSPQGVSPLHF. Written as DNA, the CDR3 is TGTGCCAGCAGCCCCCAGGGAGTTTCACCCCTCCACTTT. The whole variable domain, remainder taken from reference TRBV9 and TRBJ1-6, is DSGVTQTPKHLITATGQRVTLRCSPRSGDLSVYWYQQSLDQGLQFLIQYYNGEERAKGNILERFSAQQFPDLHSELNLSSLELGDSALYFCASSPQGVSPLHFGNGTRLTVT.

The chain couples TRBV11-2 to TRBJ2-5; TRBD2 aligns across 9 bases. Germline values: CDR1 SGHAT, CDR2 FQNNGV. The CDR3 has 14 residues. V lost 5 bases to trimming and J lost 4 bases; unmatched junction nucleotides: 5. Here the CDR3 reads CASSPGLAAETQYF. The CDR3 DNA reads TGTGCCAGCAGCCCGGGACTAGCCGCAGAGACCCAGTACTTC.

V usage is TRBV19 and J usage is TRBJ2-3; the match to TRBD1 covers 10 bases. Losses at the gene ends were 5 bases for V and 5 bases for J; bases not matched to a gene: 7. The length of the CDR3 is 15 residues. Per germline, CDR1 LNHDA and CDR2 SQIVND (reference sequence). CDR3 DNA: TGTGCCAGTAGTCTAAGACAGGGGGCCGGAGATACGCAGTATTTT. Translation gives CASSLRQGAGDTQYF.

The chain employs TRBV7-8 and TRBJ1-1; D not resolved. The CDR3 has 13 residues. Per the germline V gene, CDR1 is SGHVS and CDR2 is FQNEAQ. Trimming took 4 bases from V and 10 from J, leaving 16 bases between them. The CDR3 here is CASSSGGFPGAFF. DNA for the CDR3: TGTGCCAGCAGCTCCGGCGGGTTCCCGGGAGCTTTCTTT.

The V and J genes are TRBV11-2 and TRBJ2-7; TRBD2 matches 13 bases. CDR1 is SGHAT, CDR2 FQNNGV, per germline. V shed 5 bases and J 4 bases; nucleotides not matched to a gene: 8. The CDR3 is 16 residues long. For the CDR3, the DNA is TGTGCCAGCAGCCCCCTTAGGGGACTAGCGGGGTACGAGCAGTACTTC. Its translation is CASSPLRGLAGYEQYF.

The chain has TRBV6-4 and TRBJ2-3, with D tentatively TRBD2 (6 bases). Germline assignment: CDR1 MRHNA and CDR2 SNTAGT. The length of the CDR3 is 18 residues. V shed 2 bases and J shed 5 bases, with 23 bases lying between them. Written as DNA, the CDR3 is TGTGCCAGCAGTGACCTGACTCGTGGGGAGGCGAGGGAAGATACGCAGTATTTT. It is translated as CASSDLTRGEAREDTQYF.

The chain joins TRBV10-3 to TRBJ2-7; weak D call: TRBD1 (5 bases). V lost 11 bases, J lost 4 bases, and 21 bases lay in between. The CDR3 totals 14 residues. Germline values: CDR1 ENHRY, CDR2 SYGVKD. The CDR3 coding sequence is TGTGCCGCCTCTAACAGGCCCGAAGGATACGAGCAGTACTTC. It yields the protein CAASNRPEGYEQYF.

The chain has TRBV6-5 and TRBJ2-7, with TRBD1 identical over 9 bases. V gave up 2 bases and J gave up 2 bases; unmatched junction bases: 4. The CDR3 is 15 residues long. CDR1 is MNHEY and CDR2 is SVGAGI in the germline V gene. The chain's CDR3 is CASSYGTGRTYEQYF. Written as DNA, the CDR3 is TGTGCCAGCAGTTACGGGACAGGGAGGACCTACGAGCAGTACTTC.

The chain couples TRBV9 to TRBJ1-4, with D hard to call. This CDR3 has 14 residues. Germline values: CDR1 SGDLS, CDR2 YYNGEE. Trimming took 2 bases from V and 3 from J, leaving 8 bases between them. DNA of the CDR3: TGTGCCAGCAGCGTCGGGCACTCTAATGAAAAACTGTTTTTT. This encodes CASSVGHSNEKLFF.

The rearrangement links TRBV7-3 to TRBJ1-1; weak D call: TRBD1 (5 bases). V lost 5 bases, J lost 7 bases, and 14 bases lay in between. The CDR3 runs to 13 residues. The germline CDR1 and CDR2 sequences are SGHTA and FQGTGA. The CDR3 DNA reads TGTGCCAGCAGCCCCGGGGAGGGGTATGAAGCTTTCTTT. The encoded protein is CASSPGEGYEAFF.

J is TRBJ2-5 and V is TRBV7-2; D tentatively fits TRBD1 or TRBD2 (6 bases each). CDR1 SGHTA and CDR2 FQGNSA come from the germline V gene. V lost 4 bases, J lost 4 bases, and 16 bases lay in between. The CDR3 length is 15 residues. CDR3 DNA sequence: TGTGCCAGCAGCTCGTGGGGGGCCGGAGGAGAGACCCAGTACTTC. It translates to CASSSWGAGGETQYF.

The CDR3 reads CASTTRGRDTPGNTIYF. The CDR3 DNA reads TGTGCCAGTACCACCCGTGGGAGGGACACCCCTGGAAACACCATATATTTT. The chain recombines TRBV19 with TRBJ1-3; maybe TRBD1 (6 bases). This CDR3 is 17 amino acids long. Trimming cost V 7 bases and J 2 bases, with 21 bases left between them. Per the germline V gene, CDR1 is LNHDA and CDR2 is SQIVND (reference sequence).